One and the same sample provided the 13 T cell receptor beta chains below, sequenced in a study of cytomegalovirus exposure and HLA in healthy donors. PCR amplification relied on 60 Vbeta primers (plus 13 Jbeta primers). This table comes from immunoSEQ multiplex PCR, and its TCRdb copy is limited to in-frame clones, with some not included. Among some 150,000 clones listed, around 73% were seen once. The sequencing input was PBMCs. The receptors here all came from a male donor in good health and CMV-seronegative.

This chain uses TRBV7-9 with TRBJ1-1, with TRBD1 matching 8 bases. J was trimmed by 4 bases and V by 0 bases; bases with no gene match: 4. The CDR3 totals 15 residues. Per the germline V gene, CDR1 is SEHNR and CDR2 is FQNEAQ (reference sequence). The CDR3 bases are TGTGCCAGCAGCTTAGCGCAGGGGGCAGGCACTGAAGCTTTCTTT. It codes for CASSLAQGAGTEAFF. The whole variable domain, remainder taken from reference TRBV7-9 and TRBJ1-1, is DTGVSQNPRHKITKRGQNVTFRCDPISEHNRLYWYRQTLGQGPEFLTYFQNEAQLEKSRLLSDRFSAERPKGSFSTLEIQRTEQGDSAMYLCASSLAQGAGTEAFFGQGTRLTVV.

The chain recombines TRBV27 with TRBJ2-3; possibly TRBD1 for D (5 bases). Trimming left V 2 bases short and J 3 bases short, with 12 bases between. The germline gives CDR1 MNHEY, CDR2 SMNVEV (reference sequence). The CDR3 loop spans 15 amino acids. Here the CDR3 reads CASSLGRGGTDTQYF. The CDR3 bases are TGTGCCAGCAGTTTAGGTAGGGGTGGGACAGATACGCAGTATTTT.

The CDR3 DNA is TGTGCCAGCAGTCCCGGACTACCGAGGTCGTACGAGCAGTACTTC. This sequence encodes CASSPGLPRSYEQYF. V and J are TRBV27 and TRBJ2-7; possibly TRBD2 for D (6 bases). The CDR3 sequence is 15 residues long. V was trimmed by 5 bases and J by 4 bases, leaving 18 bases between them. Per the germline V gene, CDR1 is MNHEY and CDR2 is SMNVEV (reference sequence).

V gene TRBV12-5 combines with J gene TRBJ2-1; TRBD2 aligns across 10 bases. The germline V gene encodes CDR1 LGHNT and CDR2 FRNRAP. J gave up 0 bases and V 3 bases, and 5 bases lay outside the gene matches. This CDR3 has 17 residues. CDR3 sequence reads: CASGFLAGATSYNEQFF. In DNA form, the CDR3 reads TGTGCTAGTGGTTTCCTAGCGGGAGCCACCTCCTACAATGAGCAGTTCTTC. Looking up the rest from reference TRBV12-5 and TRBJ2-1 gives the full variable domain: DARVTQTPRHKVTEMGQEVTMRCQPILGHNTVFWYRQTMMQGLELLAYFRNRAPLDDSGMPKDRFSAEMPDATLATLKIQPSEPRDSAVYFCASGFLAGATSYNEQFFGPGTRLTVL.

The V gene is TRBV5-4, the J gene TRBJ1-5, with 10 bases identical to TRBD1. Germline V gene lookup returns CDR1 SGHNT and CDR2 YYREEE (reference sequence). Trimming took 4 bases from V and 9 from J; bases not matched to a gene: 13. The CDR3 has 16 amino acids. In DNA, the CDR3 is TGTGCCAGCAGCACCGACCCGACAGGGGGCTTAGTGCCCCAGCATTTT. Translated, it gives CASSTDPTGGLVPQHF.

CDR3 nucleotides: TGTGCCAGCACCCAGACAGGGCCCTATGGCTACACCTTC. The encoded protein is CASTQTGPYGYTF. The chain combines TRBV2 with TRBJ1-2; 7 bases are a match to TRBD1. With V trimmed by 7 bases and J by 4 bases, 6 bases remained unmatched. Germline CDR1 is SNHLY and CDR2 is FYNNEI. The CDR3 runs 13 residues. The whole variable domain, remainder taken from reference TRBV2 and TRBJ1-2, is EPEVTQTPSHQVTQMGQEVILRCVPISNHLYFYWYRQILGQKVEFLVSFYNNEISEKSEIFDDQFSVERPDGSNFTLKIRSTKLEDSAMYFCASTQTGPYGYTFGSGTRLTVV.

The chain couples TRBV19 to TRBJ2-3; 13 nucleotides line up with TRBD2. The germline V gene has CDR1 LNHDA and CDR2 SQIVND (reference sequence). There are 16 residues in the CDR3. V lost 0 bases and J lost 4; bases outside the gene matches: 1. This chain's CDR3 is CASSIDTSGGADTQYF. In nucleotides, the CDR3 is TGTGCCAGTAGTATAGATACTAGCGGGGGGGCAGATACGCAGTATTTT. Complete variable domain (other parts from reference TRBV19 and TRBJ2-3): DGGITQSPKYLFRKEGQNVTLSCEQNLNHDAMYWYRQDPGQGLRLIYYSQIVNDFQKGDIAEGYSVSREKKESFPLTVTSAQKNPTAFYLCASSIDTSGGADTQYFGPGTRLTVL.

The V call is TRBV5-1, the J call TRBJ2-2; D unresolved. V was clipped by 0 bases and J by 6 bases, with 6 bases between them. The CDR3 has 13 residues. CDR1 and CDR2 from the germline V gene are SGHRS and YFSETQ. CDR3 in amino acids: CASSLVPAGELFF. The CDR3 DNA follows: TGCGCCAGCAGCTTGGTTCCGGCCGGGGAGCTGTTTTTT.

The J gene is TRBJ1-3, the V gene TRBV6-1; weak D call: TRBD1 (6 bases). Germline values: CDR1 MNHNS, CDR2 SASEGT. The CDR3 extends over 16 amino acids. With 5 bases removed from V and 3 bases from J, the gap between germline ends came to 17 bases. The CDR3 loop reads CASSKGLGAIGNTIYF. Written as DNA, the CDR3 is TGTGCCAGCAGTAAAGGATTGGGGGCGATTGGAAACACCATATATTTT.

CDR3 DNA sequence: TGTGCCATCAGTGAAATAGCGGGAGGCACCGGGGAGCTGTTTTTT. It translates to CAISEIAGGTGELFF. The rearrangement links TRBV10-3 to TRBJ2-2, with 10 bases identical to TRBD2. There are 15 residues in the CDR3. J was trimmed by 4 bases and V by 3 bases; bases with no gene match: 2. In germline, CDR1 is ENHRY, CDR2 SYGVKD.

This clone was recorded a few times. V is TRBV27 and J is TRBJ1-5; no reliable D call. Germline-derived CDR1 and CDR2 are MNHEY and SMNVEV (reference sequence). The CDR3 runs 15 residues. Between the trimmed V and J ends, which lost 6 bases and 1 base, there was a span of 13 bases. The CDR3 protein is CASRSITGSNQPQHF. In nucleotides, the CDR3 is TGTGCCAGCAGGTCGATTACGGGGAGCAATCAGCCCCAGCATTTT.

The CDR3 DNA reads as TGCGCCAGCAGCGGGGGGACGGCCATAGGGAACGAGCAGTACTTC. Encoded protein: CASSGGTAIGNEQYF. This sequence joins TRBV5-1 and TRBJ2-7; possible D gene TRBD2, 6 bases. The CDR3 sequence is 15 residues long. Germline V gives CDR1 SGHRS, CDR2 YFSETQ. The germline V and J ends were trimmed by 4 bases and 5 bases, with 19 bases remaining between them.

V gene TRBV15 combines with J gene TRBJ1-5; D uncertain. CDR1 and CDR2 (germline): LNHNV, YYDKDF (reference sequence). Trimming removed 5 bases at V and 4 bases at J, with 18 bases between. There are 16 residues in the CDR3. Here the CDR3 reads CATSRPGKSPNQPQHF. The DNA for the CDR3 is TGTGCCACCAGCCGGCCGGGGAAAAGCCCAAATCAGCCCCAGCATTTT.